A selection of T cell receptor beta chains follows, all from one sample in a study of T cells in localized non-small cell lung cancer. Generated by immunoSEQ multiplex PCR, the TCRdb table keeps only in-frame clones and is missing some. The profile shows roughly 3,200 clones, about 31% of them singletons. The starting material was lung tumor tissue, obtained before any cancer treatment. The receptors here all came from a man aged 40 to 70 with stage III lung adenocarcinoma. Each CDR3 is given with its conserved first and last residue. Each record gives: V gene, D gene, J gene, clone size, CDR3 protein, CDR3 DNA. The D gene is left open where the match is weak. Clone size is given for some rows only: seen once, a few or many times, or a class if the clone is expanded.

TRBV6-8	NA	TRBJ1-4	NA	CASSGVRAMSEKLFF	TGTGCCAGCAGCGGGGTGAGGGCTATGAGTGAAAAACTGTTTTTT
TRBV10-2	NA	TRBJ2-4	NA	CASSYAPWVLAKNIQYF	TGCGCCAGCAGTTACGCCCCCTGGGTCCTAGCCAAAAACATTCAGTACTTC
TRBV6-8	TRBD2	TRBJ2-3	few	CATAESSGALGTQYF	TGTGCCACCGCTGAGTCTAGCGGGGCCCTCGGGACGCAGTATTTT
TRBV6-8	NA	TRBJ1-1	few	CAISPYEDTEAFF	TGTGCCATCAGTCCCTATGAAGACACTGAAGCTTTCTTT
TRBV28	NA	TRBJ1-1	NA	CASSFIHLPEAFF	TGTGCCAGCAGTTTCATTCATCTCCCTGAAGCTTTCTTT
TRBV6-8	NA	TRBJ1-5	few	CASRVTNQPQHF	TGTGCCAGCAGGGTTACAAATCAGCCCCAGCATTTT
TRBV25-1	TRBD1	TRBJ1-2	NA	CASSPPDRDGGYTF	TGTGCCAGCAGTCCCCCGGACAGGGATGGCGGCTACACCTTC
TRBV6-8	TRBD2	TRBJ2-5	few	CASSRLAGGVETQYF	TGTGCCAGCAGCAGACTAGCGGGAGGGGTGGAGACCCAGTACTTC
TRBV5-1	TRBD1	TRBJ1-4	NA	CASSFGDRWEKLFF	TGCGCCAGCAGCTTTGGGGACAGGTGGGAAAAACTGTTTTTT
TRBV18	NA	TRBJ2-5	NA	CASSPGTGETQYF	TGTGCCAGCTCACCCGGGACTGGGGAGACCCAGTACTTC
TRBV5-1	NA	TRBJ2-3	NA	CASSLGTVTDTQYF	TGCGCCAGCAGCTTGGGGACTGTCACAGATACGCAGTATTTT
TRBV9	NA	TRBJ1-4	NA	CASSAGVANEKLFF	TGTGCCAGCAGCGCTGGGGTCGCGAATGAAAAACTGTTTTTT
TRBV19	TRBD1	TRBJ2-2	NA	CAIQGSSGELFF	TGTGCCATACAGGGGTCGTCCGGGGAGCTGTTTTTT
TRBV5-1	NA	TRBJ2-7	NA	CASSPGTDRDWLYEQYF	TGCGCCAGCAGCCCAGGGACGGACCGGGACTGGCTCTACGAGCAGTACTTC
TRBV11-3	TRBD2	TRBJ2-1	few	CASNGLAGANNEQFF	TGTGCCAGCAATGGACTAGCGGGCGCCAACAATGAGCAGTTCTTC
TRBV14	NA	TRBJ2-4	NA	CASSRTGEGNIQYF	TGTGCCAGCAGCCGAACAGGGGAGGGAAACATTCAGTACTTC
TRBV19	NA	TRBJ1-2	NA	CASSTGLIYGYTF	TGTGCCAGTAGTACAGGACTGATTTATGGCTACACCTTC
TRBV15	TRBD1	TRBJ2-5	NA	CATSREGWDRGLETQYF	TGTGCCACCAGCAGAGAAGGCTGGGATAGGGGGCTGGAGACCCAGTACTTC
TRBV5-1	NA	TRBJ1-4	NA	CASSLELGTRSGGKLFF	TGCGCCAGCAGCCTGGAGCTTGGGACCCGCTCGGGCGGAAAACTGTTTTTT
TRBV11-3	NA	TRBJ1-6	few	CASSFPGIGSPLHF	TGTGCCAGCAGCTTTCCTGGGATAGGTTCACCCCTCCACTTT
TRBV11-3	NA	TRBJ1-5	medium-sized	CASSPMRGSNQPQHF	TGTGCCAGCAGCCCAATGAGAGGTAGCAATCAGCCCCAGCATTTT
TRBV9	NA	TRBJ2-3	NA	CASSVDSFADTQYF	TGTGCCAGCAGCGTAGACTCGTTCGCCGATACGCAGTATTTT
TRBV29-1	NA	TRBJ2-1	NA	CSVYFLFPLGNEQFF	TGCAGCGTTTACTTCTTGTTCCCCCTGGGCAATGAGCAGTTCTTC
TRBV6-8	NA	TRBJ2-1	NA	CASSSRQASGYNEQFF	TGTGCCAGCAGTTCAAGACAGGCTAGCGGATACAATGAGCAGTTCTTC
TRBV9	TRBD2	TRBJ2-7	few	CASSVGAGVNYEQYF	TGTGCCAGCAGCGTAGGTGCGGGGGTAAACTACGAGCAGTACTTC
TRBV19	NA	TRBJ1-2	NA	CASSGDYGYTF	TGTGCCAGTAGTGGAGACTATGGCTACACCTTC
TRBV6-1	NA	TRBJ1-2	NA	CASSEAHSYGYTF	TGTGCCAGCAGTGAAGCCCACAGCTATGGCTACACCTTC
TRBV9	NA	TRBJ2-3	NA	CASSTVTDTQYF	TGTGCCAGCAGCACGGTCACAGATACGCAGTATTTT
TRBV19	TRBD2	TRBJ2-1	NA	CASSLRGQRGDNEQFF	TGTGCCAGTAGCCTACGGGGTCAGCGGGGGGACAATGAGCAGTTCTTC
TRBV29-1	TRBD1	TRBJ2-2	NA	CGYRGLLSGELFF	TGCGGTTACAGGGGCCTGCTGTCCGGGGAGCTGTTTTTT
TRBV19	NA	TRBJ2-1	few	CASSMSREQFF	TGTGCCAGTAGTATGTCACGGGAGCAGTTCTTC
TRBV19	NA	TRBJ2-2	few	CASSSANTGELFF	TGTGCCAGTAGTAGCGCGAACACCGGGGAGCTGTTTTTT
TRBV6-8	TRBD1	TRBJ1-1	NA	CAIGDRGSAEAFF	TGTGCCATCGGGGACAGGGGATCTGCTGAAGCTTTCTTT
TRBV19	TRBD1	TRBJ1-5	NA	CASDRGSNQPQHF	TGTGCCAGCGACAGGGGTAGCAATCAGCCCCAGCATTTT
TRBV6-8	TRBD1	TRBJ1-1	medium-sized	CATGDSSNTEAFF	TGTGCCACCGGGGACAGTTCGAACACTGAAGCTTTCTTT
TRBV28	NA	TRBJ1-6	few	CASSARHTSGNSPLHF	TGTGCCAGCAGTGCGCGACACACCTCGGGGAATTCACCCCTCCACTTT
TRBV6-8	NA	TRBJ1-3	NA	CASSSTYTASGNTIYF	TGTGCCAGCAGTTCCACGTACACAGCCTCTGGAAACACCATATATTTT
TRBV5-1	NA	TRBJ1-1	NA	CASSLGREDTEAFF	TGCGCCAGCAGCTTGGGGCGGGAGGACACTGAAGCTTTCTTT